Listed below are T cell receptor beta chains from one sample, sequenced in a study of T cells after yellow fever vaccination. TCRdb re-analysed the 5' RACE reads in MiXCR, keeping a single row per CDR3 protein. Here the sample spans about 85,000 distinct CDR3 sequences, more than 10% being singletons. This specimen consisted of CD8+ T cells not binding an NS4B(214-222) dextramer, sorted from PBMCs, obtained about 21 days after the first yellow fever vaccination. Receptor source: a man aged 18 to 29 who received the YFV17D yellow fever vaccine. CDR3s include the opening cysteine and the closing phenylalanine or tryptophan. Fields, in order: V gene, D gene, J gene, clone size, CDR3 protein, CDR3 DNA. The D gene is left open where the match is weak. Not every row has a clone size; where given, it reads once, few, many or a size class.

v_gene: TRBV12-3/TRBV12-4; d_gene: NA; j_gene: TRBJ1-1; abundance: few; CDR3aa: CASSKAAGGYTEAFF; CDR3nt: TGTGCCAGCAGTAAGGCAGCCGGGGGGTATACTGAAGCTTTCTTT
v_gene: TRBV6-5; d_gene: NA; j_gene: TRBJ1-2; abundance: NA; CDR3aa: CASSYKPDLGGYTF; CDR3nt: TGTGCCAGCAGTTACAAACCGGACCTGGGTGGCTACACCTTC
v_gene: TRBV7-8; d_gene: NA; j_gene: TRBJ2-7; abundance: few; CDR3aa: CASSLAPGWNEQYF; CDR3nt: TGTGCCAGCAGCTTAGCGCCGGGCTGGAACGAGCAGTACTTC
v_gene: TRBV4-1; d_gene: NA; j_gene: TRBJ2-2; abundance: few; CDR3aa: CASSNSGDTGELFF; CDR3nt: TGCGCCAGCAGCAACTCGGGGGACACCGGGGAGCTGTTTTTT
v_gene: TRBV6-1; d_gene: NA; j_gene: TRBJ2-2; abundance: many; CDR3aa: CASSRAANTGELFF; CDR3nt: TGTGCCAGCAGTAGAGCAGCTAACACCGGGGAGCTGTTTTTT
v_gene: TRBV10-3; d_gene: NA; j_gene: TRBJ2-1; abundance: many; CDR3aa: CAISLADNEQFF; CDR3nt: TGTGCCATCAGCCTTGCGGACAATGAGCAGTTCTTC
v_gene: TRBV4-1; d_gene: NA; j_gene: TRBJ2-3; abundance: few; CDR3aa: CASSRMGRSTDTQYF; CDR3nt: TGCGCCAGCAGCCGCATGGGACGGAGCACAGATACGCAGTATTTT
v_gene: TRBV20-1; d_gene: TRBD1; j_gene: TRBJ2-3; abundance: few; CDR3aa: CSARASRGLGSDTQYF; CDR3nt: TGCAGTGCTAGAGCCAGCAGGGGGCTAGGGTCAGATACGCAGTATTTT
v_gene: TRBV7-9; d_gene: NA; j_gene: TRBJ2-1; abundance: NA; CDR3aa: CASSLVGWPEQFF; CDR3nt: TGTGCCAGCAGCTTAGTCGGATGGCCCGAGCAGTTCTTC
v_gene: TRBV12-3/TRBV12-4; d_gene: TRBD1; j_gene: TRBJ2-1; abundance: NA; CDR3aa: CASSFWVRGLNNEQFF; CDR3nt: TGTGCCAGCAGTTTCTGGGTCAGGGGGCTTAACAATGAGCAGTTCTTC
v_gene: TRBV25-1; d_gene: NA; j_gene: TRBJ1-2; abundance: NA; CDR3aa: CATDHYGYTF; CDR3nt: TGTGCCACGGACCACTATGGCTACACCTTC
v_gene: TRBV4-1; d_gene: TRBD1; j_gene: TRBJ1-1; abundance: NA; CDR3aa: CASSQMGQGNTEAFF; CDR3nt: TGCGCCAGCAGCCAAATGGGACAGGGAAACACTGAAGCTTTCTTT
v_gene: TRBV7-2; d_gene: NA; j_gene: TRBJ2-2; abundance: few; CDR3aa: CARGATNTGELFF; CDR3nt: TGTGCAAGGGGGGCGACGAACACCGGGGAGCTGTTTTTT
v_gene: TRBV6-5; d_gene: NA; j_gene: TRBJ1-6; abundance: few; CDR3aa: CASSYGRNSPLHF; CDR3nt: TGTGCCAGCAGTTACGGACGGAATTCACCCCTCCACTTT
v_gene: TRBV11-1; d_gene: NA; j_gene: TRBJ2-1; abundance: NA; CDR3aa: CASSPGSAQLSSYNEQFF; CDR3nt: TGTGCCAGCAGCCCCGGCTCCGCACAGTTGAGCTCCTACAATGAGCAGTTCTTC